The T cell receptor (beta chain) described here comes from a study of blood T cell repertoires in COVID-19 (TCRdb year 2020). Study-level background: Samples from collaborators originated in the United States, Italy and Spain and spanned both the acute and convalescent phases of COVID-19. The material from the prospective study consisted of cDNA or gDNA derived from T cells, B-cell-depleted T cells, or PBMCs. Subjects who had been exposed to COVID-19, were actively infected with it, or had recovered from it provided the deeply sampled blood TCRbeta repertoires that made up the dataset. The repertoires were released in a freely available public database meant as a resource for research on the immune response to SARS-CoV-2. Samples came from the ongoing ImmuneRACE study (first 160 participants) plus 1,254 subjects from 6 global collaborators. Nearly every sample came with metadata listing a de-identified subject ID, COVID-19 status, age in years and sex. Where HLA class I and class II types were available, the types were taken from metadata supplied by the sample provider, not from assay-based typing. The research as a whole found: How much clinical and demographic metadata was included differed by source and by participant, and the metadata was provided uncurated.

V loses 0 bases, J loses 10 bases, and the germline ends lie 13 bases apart. Measured from the cysteine to the phenylalanine, the CDR3 is 15 residues long. The DNA shown is the 45-base CDR3, in frame from base 1. Looking up the germline V gene (reference sequence) yields CDR1 MNHEY and CDR2 SMNVEV. TCRbeta CDR3 regions were amplified from genomic DNA using the immunoSEQ Assay, a bias-controlled multiplex PCR. The authors' analysis ran thus. The number of nucleated cells in each sample was estimated from the amplification of reference gene primers within the assay. Sequence reads were collapsed and filtered to measure the absolute abundance of every unique TCRbeta CDR3 rearrangement. For each sample, productive Simpson clonality was calculated as the square root of Simpson's diversity index across productive rearrangements. What TCRdb holds here is the immuneACCESS table cut down to in-frame rearrangements. Part of the clones is not present; checked against another copy, under half of the missing clones reflect an unresolved V gene, and the others are unexplained. V and J calls and clone size are given by that table; D and trimming were obtained from the DNA. The sample table records roughly 700,000 clones; approximately 90% of these occur just once. 0.2% to 0.3% of the sample rests with the top ten.

Each collaborating institution followed its own protocols to collect whole blood in K2EDTA tubes. Collaborator samples were shipped for TCRbeta analysis as frozen whole blood, isolated PBMCs, or DNA extracted from either sample type. As to this clone: Its antigen remains undetermined. Per-nucleotide qualities are absent, and no much larger clonotype sits a single base away.

The sequenced material came from peripheral blood. The rearrangement joined TRBV27 to TRBJ1-6, with TRBD1 tentatively as D gene (5 bases match). The source of this sequence is a woman younger than 35 with acute or convalescent COVID-19. The DNA reads as follows: TGTGCCAGCAGTTTATCGCCAGGGCGAAAATCACCCCTCCACTTT. This codes for CASSLSPGRKSPLHF.